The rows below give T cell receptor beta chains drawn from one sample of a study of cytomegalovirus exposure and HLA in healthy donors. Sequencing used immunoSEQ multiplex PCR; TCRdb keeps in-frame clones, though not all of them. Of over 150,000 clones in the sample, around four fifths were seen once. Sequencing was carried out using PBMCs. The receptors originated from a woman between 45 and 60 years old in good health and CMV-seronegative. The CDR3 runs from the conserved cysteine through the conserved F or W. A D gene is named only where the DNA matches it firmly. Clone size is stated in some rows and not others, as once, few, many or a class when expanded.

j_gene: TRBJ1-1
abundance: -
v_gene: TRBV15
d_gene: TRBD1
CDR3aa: CATSRDRHPGQGGDTEAFF
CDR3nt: TGTGCCACCAGCAGAGATAGGCATCCAGGACAGGGAGGAGATACTGAAGCTTTCTTT

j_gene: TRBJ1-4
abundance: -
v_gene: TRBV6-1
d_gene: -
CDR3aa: CASNGPTGGEKLFF
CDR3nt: TGTGCCAGCAACGGTCCGACGGGTGGGGAAAAACTGTTTTTT

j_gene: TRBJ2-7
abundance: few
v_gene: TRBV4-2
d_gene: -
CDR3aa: CASSPRPDRGEQYF
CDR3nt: TGTGCCAGCAGCCCCCGACCCGATAGGGGCGAGCAGTACTTC

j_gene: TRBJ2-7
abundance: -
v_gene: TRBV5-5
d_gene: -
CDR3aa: CASSLPGHYEQYF
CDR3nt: TGTGCCAGCAGCTTACCGGGACACTACGAGCAGTACTTC

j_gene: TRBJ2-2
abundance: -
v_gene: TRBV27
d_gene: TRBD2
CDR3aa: CASSRRAVAGVTGELFF
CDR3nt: TGTGCCAGCAGTCGACGCGCGGTAGCGGGAGTAACCGGGGAGCTGTTTTTT

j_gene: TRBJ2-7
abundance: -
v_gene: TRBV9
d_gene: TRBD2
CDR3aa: CASSDGLADEQYF
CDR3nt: TGTGCCAGCAGCGACGGACTAGCAGACGAGCAGTACTTC

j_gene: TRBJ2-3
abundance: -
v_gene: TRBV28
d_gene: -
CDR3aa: CASSRGSPTDTQYF
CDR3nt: TGTGCCAGCAGTCGGGGGTCCCCCACAGATACGCAGTATTTT

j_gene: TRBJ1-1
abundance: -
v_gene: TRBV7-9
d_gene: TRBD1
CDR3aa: CASSSRSQGAAGTEAFF
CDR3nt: TGTGCCAGCAGCTCCCGATCACAGGGGGCTGCGGGAACTGAAGCTTTCTTT

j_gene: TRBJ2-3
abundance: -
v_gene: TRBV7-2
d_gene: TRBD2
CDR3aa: CASSLGPGGLAGGTDTQYF
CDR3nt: TGTGCCAGCAGCTTAGGGCCCGGGGGACTAGCGGGGGGCACAGATACGCAGTATTTT

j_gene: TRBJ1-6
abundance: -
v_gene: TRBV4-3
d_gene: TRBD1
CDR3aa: CASSQDTGQSYNSPLHF
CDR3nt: TGCGCCAGCAGCCAAGATACGGGACAGTCTTATAATTCACCCCTCCACTTT

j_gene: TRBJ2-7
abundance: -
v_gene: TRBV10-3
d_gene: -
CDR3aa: CAISGNYEQYF
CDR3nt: TGTGCCATCAGCGGGAACTACGAGCAGTACTTC

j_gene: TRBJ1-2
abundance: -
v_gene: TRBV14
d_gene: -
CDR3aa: CASSQDTSPLGRGYTF
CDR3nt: TGTGCCAGCAGCCAAGACACCAGTCCGCTGGGCCGGGGCTACACCTTC

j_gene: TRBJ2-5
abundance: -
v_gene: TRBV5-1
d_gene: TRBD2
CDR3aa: CASTLAGKETQYF
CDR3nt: TGCGCCAGTACACTAGCGGGAAAGGAGACCCAGTACTTC

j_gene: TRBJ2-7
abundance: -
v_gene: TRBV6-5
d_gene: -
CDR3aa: CASRYPGAYEQYF
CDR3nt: TGTGCCAGCAGATACCCAGGGGCCTACGAGCAGTACTTC

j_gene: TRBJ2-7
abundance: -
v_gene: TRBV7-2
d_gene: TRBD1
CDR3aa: CASSLSFPGGFTYEQYF
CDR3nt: TGTGCCAGCAGCCTCTCATTTCCAGGGGGATTTACCTACGAGCAGTACTTC

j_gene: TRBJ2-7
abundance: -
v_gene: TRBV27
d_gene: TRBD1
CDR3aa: CASSRQGGEQYF
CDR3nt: TGTGCCAGCAGCAGACAGGGGGGCGAGCAGTACTTC

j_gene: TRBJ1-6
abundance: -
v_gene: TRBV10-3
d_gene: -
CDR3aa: CAISDRGDSPLHF
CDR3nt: TGTGCCATCAGTGACAGGGGTGATTCACCCCTCCACTTT

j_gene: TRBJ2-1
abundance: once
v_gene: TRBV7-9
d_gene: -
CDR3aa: CASTGLQDFYEQFF
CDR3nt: TGTGCCAGCACCGGACTCCAGGATTTCTATGAGCAGTTCTTC

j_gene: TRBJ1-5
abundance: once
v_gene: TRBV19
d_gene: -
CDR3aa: CASSIRDNNQPQHF
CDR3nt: TGTGCCAGTAGTATCCGGGACAATAATCAGCCCCAGCATTTT

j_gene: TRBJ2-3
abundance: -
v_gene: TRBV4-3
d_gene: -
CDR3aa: CASSQERVQITDTQYF
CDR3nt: TGCGCCAGCAGCCAAGAGAGGGTCCAAATCACAGATACGCAGTATTTT

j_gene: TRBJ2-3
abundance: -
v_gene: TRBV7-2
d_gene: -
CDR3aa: CASSLLADPSTDTQYF
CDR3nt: TGTGCCAGCAGCTTATTAGCGGACCCCAGCACAGATACGCAGTATTTT

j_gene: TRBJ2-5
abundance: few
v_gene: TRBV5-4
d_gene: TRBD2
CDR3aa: CASSLAGLARLETQYF
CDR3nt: TGTGCCAGCAGCTTGGCGGGACTAGCGCGTCTAGAGACCCAGTACTTC

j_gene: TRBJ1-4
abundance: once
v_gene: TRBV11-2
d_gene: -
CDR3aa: CASSLGAGMNEKLFF
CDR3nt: TGTGCCAGCAGCTTAGGGGCAGGGATGAATGAAAAACTGTTTTTT

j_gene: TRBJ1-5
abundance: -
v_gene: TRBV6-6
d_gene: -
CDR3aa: CASRIDSNQPQHF
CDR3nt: TGTGCCAGCCGAATAGATAGCAATCAGCCCCAGCATTTT

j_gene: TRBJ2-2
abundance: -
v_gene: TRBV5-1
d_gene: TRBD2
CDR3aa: CASSLTVRGAANTGELFF
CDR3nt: TGCGCCAGCAGCTTGACGGTGCGGGGGGCCGCGAACACCGGGGAGCTGTTTTTT

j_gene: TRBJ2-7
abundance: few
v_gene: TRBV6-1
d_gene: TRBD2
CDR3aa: CASSGLAEFYEQYF
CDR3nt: TGTGCCAGCAGTGGACTAGCGGAGTTCTACGAGCAGTACTTC

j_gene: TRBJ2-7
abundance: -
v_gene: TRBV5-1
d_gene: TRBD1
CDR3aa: CASSLFSRGSSYEQYF
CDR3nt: TGCGCCAGCAGCTTGTTCTCCAGGGGGAGCTCCTACGAGCAGTACTTC

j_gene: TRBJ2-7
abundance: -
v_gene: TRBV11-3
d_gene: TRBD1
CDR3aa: CASSLQGAGYEQYF
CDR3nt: TGTGCCAGCAGTCTCCAGGGGGCGGGATACGAGCAGTACTTC

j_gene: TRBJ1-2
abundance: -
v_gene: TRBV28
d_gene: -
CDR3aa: CASSPRWTNYGYTF
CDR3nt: TGTGCCAGCAGTCCGCGGTGGACTAACTATGGCTACACCTTC

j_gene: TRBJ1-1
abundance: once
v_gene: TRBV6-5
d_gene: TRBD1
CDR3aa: CASRLTGGLDTEAFF
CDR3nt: TGTGCCAGCAGGCTAACAGGGGGCCTCGACACTGAAGCTTTCTTT